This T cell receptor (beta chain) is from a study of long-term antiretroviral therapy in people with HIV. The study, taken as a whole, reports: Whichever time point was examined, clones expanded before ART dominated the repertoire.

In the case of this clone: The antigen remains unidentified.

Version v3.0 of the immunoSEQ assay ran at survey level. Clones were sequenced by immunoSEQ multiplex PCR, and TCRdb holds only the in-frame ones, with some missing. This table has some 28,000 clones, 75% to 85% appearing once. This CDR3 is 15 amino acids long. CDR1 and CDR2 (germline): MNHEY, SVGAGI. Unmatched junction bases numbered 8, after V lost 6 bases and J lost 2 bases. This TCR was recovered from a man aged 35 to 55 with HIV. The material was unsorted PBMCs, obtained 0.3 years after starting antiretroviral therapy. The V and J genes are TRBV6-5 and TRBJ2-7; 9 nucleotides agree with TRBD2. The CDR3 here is CASRPSAGGAYEQYF. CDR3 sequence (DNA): TGTGCCAGCAGGCCCTCAGCGGGAGGTGCCTACGAGCAGTACTTC.